Each of the 26 T cell receptor beta chains below was sequenced from the same sample in a study of CD4 T cells in relation to SARS-CoV-2 and coronaviruses. Assay used: immunoSEQ multiplex PCR; TCRdb lists only in-frame clones, some missing. The sample lists around 20,000 clones; roughly 62% were seen once. Unexposed donor CD4+ T cells date from 2011-2018, before the COVID-19 pandemic. Isolation of CD4+ T cells took place after 10 days in culture. The antigens these receptors bind are not known. The sample consisted of CD4+ T cells from PBMCs, cultured in vitro. Every receptor here comes from a human donor in good health.

This clone came up a few times. The CDR3 here is CASLNRGPGNTIYF. The CDR3 nucleotides are TGTGCCAGTCTTAACAGGGGGCCTGGAAACACCATATATTTT. The chain carries TRBV19 and TRBJ1-3, with 9 bases that match TRBD1. This CDR3 is 14 amino acids long. Germline assignment: CDR1 LNHDA and CDR2 SQIVND (reference sequence). V was clipped by 8 bases and J by 2 bases; unmatched bases: 4. Variable domain in full (rest from reference TRBV19 and TRBJ1-3): DGGITQSPKYLFRKEGQNVTLSCEQNLNHDAMYWYRQDPGQGLRLIYYSQIVNDFQKGDIAEGYSVSREKKESFPLTVTSAQKNPTAFYLCASLNRGPGNTIYFGEGSWLTVV.

The rearrangement links TRBV11-3 to TRBJ2-7, with 9 bases lining up with TRBD1. This CDR3 is built from 14 residues. Germline V gene data show CDR1 as SGHNT and CDR2 as YENEEA. The trim removed 3 bases at V and 6 bases at J, leaving 6 bases unmatched. The DNA for the CDR3 is TGTGCCAGCAGCTTCACAGGGGGCTTGGGCGAGCAGTACTTC. Protein sequence: CASSFTGGLGEQYF.

The J gene is TRBJ2-1, the V gene TRBV18; D remains ambiguous. The CDR3 is 18 amino acids. Germline CDR1 is KGHSH and CDR2 is LQKENI. V shed 6 bases and J shed 0 bases, with 21 bases lying between them. The CDR3 region is CASSRTEPSIGSYNEQFF. The CDR3 DNA is TGTGCCAGCTCTCGGACCGAACCATCGATAGGCTCCTACAATGAGCAGTTCTTC.

V is TRBV18 and J is TRBJ2-5; the match to TRBD1 covers 7 bases. The CDR3 covers 14 residues. Germline V lookup: CDR1 KGHSH, CDR2 LQKENI. The ends lost 1 base at V and 4 bases at J; junction bases unmatched: 3. CDR3 sequence: CASSPRTGGETQYF. CDR3 nucleotide sequence: TGTGCCAGCTCACCACGGACAGGCGGAGAGACCCAGTACTTC. Full variable domain (missing parts from reference TRBV18 and TRBJ2-5): NAGVMQNPRHLVRRRGQEARLRCSPMKGHSHVYWYRQLPEEGLKFMVYLQKENIIDESGMPKERFSAEFPKEGPSILRIQQVVRGDSAAYFCASSPRTGGETQYFGPGTRLLVL.

This chain joins TRBV29-1 and TRBJ2-7; 9 nucleotides line up with TRBD2. After removal of 6 bases from V and 3 bases from J, the junction contained 6 bases not matched to a gene. Germline V lookup: CDR1 SQVTM, CDR2 ANQGSEA. CDR3 length equals 13 residues. The CDR3 loop reads CSVNSGRGYEQYF. CDR3 DNA: TGCAGCGTGAATAGCGGGAGAGGCTACGAGCAGTACTTC.

J is TRBJ2-7 and V is TRBV28, with TRBD2 matching 12 bases. CDR3 size: 18 residues. After removal of 1 base from V and 3 bases from J, the junction contained 10 bases not matched to a gene. Germline V gives CDR1 MDHEN, CDR2 SYDVKM. CDR3 sequence (DNA): TGTGCCAGCAGTTTATCGAGGTGGGAGACTAGCGGGAGCTACGAGCAGTACTTC. It translates to CASSLSRWETSGSYEQYF.

The rearrangement uses TRBV29-1 and TRBJ1-2, with D tentatively TRBD1 (6 bases). CDR3 size: 13 residues. Germline V lookup: CDR1 SQVTM, CDR2 ANQGSEA. Between the trimmed V and J ends, which lost 2 bases and 5 bases, there was a span of 12 bases. The CDR3, as DNA: TGCAGCGTTGAATCAGGGGCTGGTTATGGCTACACCTTC. Protein product: CSVESGAGYGYTF.

This chain uses TRBV9 with TRBJ2-2; 10 bases agree with TRBD2. The CDR3 has 18 amino acids. Germline assignment: CDR1 SGDLS and CDR2 YYNGEE. Unmatched junction bases numbered 11, after V lost 3 bases and J lost 3 bases. CDR3 loop: CASSAQSFGTSDTGELFF. In DNA, the CDR3 is TGTGCCAGCAGCGCCCAATCCTTCGGGACTAGCGACACCGGGGAGCTGTTTTTT.

This clone was seen only a few times. The rearrangement links TRBV2 to TRBJ1-2; D is uncertain. CDR1 and CDR2 from the germline V gene are SNHLY and FYNNEI. V was cut by 3 bases and J by 8 bases, with 10 bases left in between. The CDR3 is 12 amino acids. The CDR3 spells CASSEVQRGYTF. In DNA form, the CDR3 reads TGTGCCAGCAGTGAGGTCCAGAGAGGCTACACCTTC.

The rearrangement uses TRBV3-1 (or the pseudogene TRBV3-2) and TRBJ2-2; 9 nucleotides match TRBD1. V was clipped by 4 bases and J by 6 bases; unmatched bases: 12. Germline CDR1 reads LGHDT; CDR2 reads YNNKEL (reference sequence). The length of the CDR3 is 17 residues. The CDR3 is CASSREQGAVTAGELFF. In nucleotides, the CDR3 is TGTGCCAGCAGCCGGGAACAGGGGGCTGTAACAGCCGGGGAGCTGTTTTTT.

The table lists this clone with a few counts. This chain connects TRBV7-9 to TRBJ2-1; 7 positions agree with TRBD2. The CDR3 runs 16 residues. V lost 1 base and J lost 1; bases outside the gene matches: 4. In germline, CDR1 is SEHNR, CDR2 FQNEAQ (reference sequence). The CDR3 spells CASSLDLAVSYNEQFF. CDR3 bases: TGTGCCAGCAGCTTAGATCTAGCGGTTTCCTACAATGAGCAGTTCTTC.

J is TRBJ2-2 and V is TRBV29-1, with D unresolved. The CDR3 contains 13 residues. V was cut by 7 bases and J by 6 bases, with 15 bases left in between. Germline loops: CDR1 SQVTM, CDR2 ANQGSEA. The CDR3 DNA follows: TGCAGCGCTATAGACCTTCGACCCGGGGAGCTGTTTTTT. This gives the protein CSAIDLRPGELFF.

CDR3 protein: CASSQGLAVSYEQYF. CDR3 DNA: TGCGCCAGCAGCCAGGGACTAGCCGTCTCCTACGAGCAGTACTTC. The chain couples TRBV4-1 to TRBJ2-7; 9 bases match TRBD2. Trimming cost V 3 bases and J 0 bases; bases outside gene matches: 3. The CDR3 length is 15 residues. Germline assignment: CDR1 MGHRA and CDR2 YSYEKL.

This clone occurred once. The rearrangement links TRBV7-6 to TRBJ1-1, with 11 positions matching TRBD1. Germline loops: CDR1 SGHVS, CDR2 FNYEAQ. The CDR3 is 17 residues long. Trimming cost V 3 bases and J 1 base; bases outside gene matches: 7. In nucleotides, the CDR3 is TGTGCCAGCAGCTTCCATTGGGGGACAGGGGGGAACACTGAAGCTTTCTTT. Its translation: CASSFHWGTGGNTEAFF.

The J gene is TRBJ2-5, the V gene TRBV29-1, with D possibly matching TRBD1 (6 bases). V lost 7 bases to trimming and J lost 5 bases, with 14 bases between them. Germline V gene lookup returns CDR1 SQVTM and CDR2 ANQGSEA. The CDR3 has 12 residues. The CDR3 loop reads CSGQQGVETQYF. CDR3 DNA sequence: TGCAGCGGCCAACAGGGCGTCGAGACCCAGTACTTC.

This clone turned up a few times. This chain connects TRBV7-9 to TRBJ1-2; possible D gene TRBD1, 5 bases. The ends were cut back, 4 bases at V and 4 bases at J, with 10 bases in the middle. The CDR3 is 13 amino acids. Per germline, CDR1 SEHNR and CDR2 FQNEAQ (reference sequence). CDR3 sequence: CASSSGGIYGYTF. Here the CDR3 DNA reads TGTGCCAGCAGCTCTGGGGGGATCTATGGCTACACCTTC. The complete variable domain, with remaining parts taken from reference TRBV7-9 and TRBJ1-2, reads DTGVSQNPRHKITKRGQNVTFRCDPISEHNRLYWYRQTLGQGPEFLTYFQNEAQLEKSRLLSDRFSAERPKGSFSTLEIQRTEQGDSAMYLCASSSGGIYGYTFGSGTRLTVV.

CDR3 sequence (DNA): TGTGCCAGCGAAGGGGGTTACACCGGGGAGCTGTTTTTT. This codes for CASEGGYTGELFF. The rearrangement joins TRBV7-9 to TRBJ2-2, with D possibly TRBD1 on 6 matching bases. This CDR3 has 13 residues. The ends were cut back, 8 bases at V and 3 bases at J, with 10 bases in the middle. Germline-derived CDR1 and CDR2 are SEHNR and FQNEAQ (reference sequence).

The sample holds a few counts of this clone. Other DNA sequences of this sample code for an identical CDR3. The chain employs TRBV6-2 or TRBV6-3 and TRBJ2-1; 7 bases are shared with TRBD1. The germline gives CDR1 MNHEY, CDR2 SVGEGT. The J segment lost 6 bases and the V segment lost 6 bases, leaving 2 bases of the junction unmatched. The CDR3 totals 12 residues. The CDR3: CASSRQGNEQFF. The CDR3 bases are TGTGCCAGCAGCCGACAGGGCAATGAGCAGTTCTTC.

This chain joins TRBV5-5 and TRBJ1-4, with D perhaps TRBD1 (5 bases). The CDR3 covers 14 residues. With 0 bases removed from V and 6 bases from J, the gap between germline ends came to 9 bases. Germline V gene lookup returns CDR1 SGHKS and CDR2 YYEKEE (reference sequence). CDR3 in DNA: TGTGCCAGCAGCTTGGGGGGCAGCGATGAAAAACTGTTTTTT. This encodes CASSLGGSDEKLFF.

The chain uses TRBV2 and TRBJ1-3; D possibly corresponds to TRBD1 (5 bases). Germline assignment: CDR1 SNHLY and CDR2 FYNNEI. The ends were cut back, 11 bases at V and 5 bases at J, with 16 bases in the middle. This CDR3 spans 13 amino acids. CDR3 bases: TGTGCCGGGCAGACAGAATCCCGAAACACCATATATTTT. The encoded protein is CAGQTESRNTIYF.

The V call is TRBV6-2 or TRBV6-3, the J call TRBJ2-7, with 14 bases that match TRBD2. The CDR3 is 15 amino acids. The junction had 1 base not matched to a gene; V was cut back by 4 bases and J by 2 bases. Germline CDR1 MNHEY, CDR2 SVGEGT. The CDR3 is CASSWGLAGAYEQYF. The CDR3 DNA is TGTGCCAGCAGTTGGGGACTAGCGGGAGCCTACGAGCAGTACTTC.

The V gene is TRBV6-2 or TRBV6-3, the J gene TRBJ1-1, with a tentative D call TRBD1 (6 bases). CDR3 length equals 14 residues. The V end was cut by 4 bases, the J end by 1 base, with 10 bases between. Germline loops: CDR1 MNHEY, CDR2 SVGEGT. CDR3 protein: CASSFSTGNTEAFF. DNA of the CDR3: TGTGCCAGCAGTTTCTCGACAGGGAACACTGAAGCTTTCTTT.

The chain couples TRBV4-1 to TRBJ1-4; 7 bases map to TRBD1. This CDR3 is 15 amino acids long. V was pared by 2 bases and J by 3 bases, with 3 bases of the junction left unmatched. CDR1 and CDR2 (germline): MGHRA, YSYEKL. CDR3 amino acids: CASSQPGQSNEKLFF. The DNA of the CDR3 is TGCGCCAGCAGCCAACCGGGACAGTCTAATGAAAAACTGTTTTTT.

The chain joins TRBV6-6 to TRBJ2-3; TRBD2 aligns across 13 bases. CDR1 MNHNY and CDR2 SVGAGI come from the germline V gene (reference sequence). This CDR3 has 15 residues. With V trimmed by 6 bases and J by 4 bases, 4 bases remained unmatched. Here the CDR3 reads CASRTTSGRSDTQYF. The CDR3 DNA reads as TGTGCCAGCAGAACGACTAGCGGGAGGTCAGATACGCAGTATTTT.

The J gene is TRBJ2-1, the V gene TRBV7-9, with TRBD1 identical over 7 bases. This CDR3 has 15 residues. Germline loops: CDR1 SEHNR, CDR2 FQNEAQ (reference sequence). V dropped 6 bases and J dropped 4; count of bases not matched to a gene: 9. CDR3 DNA: TGTGCCAGCAGTCTCCCAAGGACAGGTTACAATGAGCAGTTCTTC. It translates to CASSLPRTGYNEQFF.

The chain has TRBV6-5 and TRBJ2-3, with D perhaps matching TRBD1 (5 bases). The germline V and J ends were trimmed by 2 bases and 6 bases, with 12 bases remaining between them. The CDR3 sequence is 14 residues long. The germline gives CDR1 MNHEY, CDR2 SVGAGI. Here the CDR3 DNA reads TGTGCCAGCAGTTACAGCTTGGGGCTGGATACGCAGTATTTT. Residues: CASSYSLGLDTQYF.